The 25 T cell receptor beta chains below come from one sample, sequenced in a study of T-cell reconstitution after alpha-beta-depleted transplantation in children. Unique molecular identifiers were incorporated into the prepared TCRbeta library. TCRdb reprocessed the PCR reads via MiXCR and lists one record per CDR3 protein. Here the sample spans approximately 220,000 distinct CDR3 sequences, roughly 18% being singletons. Sequencing was performed on PBMCs, mostly from graft donor cells, taken 360 days after TCRalphabeta/CD19-depleted stem cell transplant. These receptors were taken from a male patient under 10 years old who had a stem cell transplant for acute lymphoblastic leukemia, so the T cells may come from the graft donor.

The V call is TRBV7-9, the J call TRBJ2-3; 12 bases are shared with TRBD2. The CDR3 is made up of 18 amino acids. In germline, CDR1 is SEHNR, CDR2 FQNEAQ (reference sequence). With V trimmed by 5 bases and J by 3 bases, 12 bases remained unmatched. The CDR3 protein is CASSPTWASGGATDTQYF. The CDR3 DNA is TGTGCCAGCAGCCCTACTTGGGCTAGCGGGGGGGCGACAGATACGCAGTATTTT.

This clonotype was detected a few times. The chain has TRBV4-3 and TRBJ2-2; 8 bases align to TRBD2. Germline-derived CDR1 and CDR2 are LGHNA and YSLEER. Germline trimming cut 0 bases from V and 5 bases from J; bases unmatched to any gene: 11. This CDR3 contains 18 residues. CDR3 in DNA: TGCGCCAGCAGCCAAGAACCAGCGGGGGCCATCAGGACCGGGGAGCTGTTTTTT. This encodes CASSQEPAGAIRTGELFF.

This rearrangement joins TRBV6-5 to TRBJ2-7; TRBD2 aligns across 7 bases. V lost 0 bases and J lost 3; bases outside the gene matches: 2. CDR3 length equals 14 residues. Germline V lookup: CDR1 MNHEY, CDR2 SVGAGI. Here the CDR3 reads CASSYSGLDYEQYF. CDR3 in DNA: TGTGCCAGCAGTTACTCCGGACTAGACTACGAGCAGTACTTC.

The chain couples TRBV4-3 to TRBJ2-5; weak D call: TRBD1 (6 bases). The germline V gene encodes CDR1 LGHNA and CDR2 YSLEER. V was trimmed by 0 bases and J by 5 bases, leaving 10 bases between them. This CDR3 spans 14 amino acids. The CDR3 spells CASSQDRQGETQYF. Written as DNA, the CDR3 is TGCGCCAGCAGCCAAGATCGGCAGGGGGAGACCCAGTACTTC.

About this clonotype: The junction departs from germline at one end; a sequencing error may be responsible. CDR3 sequence (DNA): TGTGCCAGCAGCCCACAACCCCTCGACTTGGAGCGGTACTTC. This gives the protein CASSPQPLDLERYF. This chain uses TRBV7-8 with TRBJ2-7; no definite D call. This CDR3 is built from 14 residues. CDR1 SGHVS and CDR2 FQNEAQ come from the germline V gene.

This clonotype has more than one count but fewer than ten. V gene TRBV24-1 combines with J gene TRBJ2-3; a possible D gene is TRBD2 (6 bases). The CDR3 covers 14 residues. CDR1 is KGHDR, CDR2 SFDVKD, per germline. V dropped 3 bases and J dropped 5 bases, with 11 bases sitting between them. CDR3 sequence: CATSDRGAGDTQYF. The CDR3 coding sequence is TGTGCCACCAGTGATAGAGGAGCGGGAGATACGCAGTATTTT.

This clonotype was seen a handful of times. This sequence joins TRBV4-2 and TRBJ1-5; D might be TRBD1 (5 bases). The CDR3 loop spans 16 amino acids. Germline assignment: CDR1 LGHNA and CDR2 YNFKEQ. V was trimmed by 0 bases and J by 5 bases, leaving 14 bases between them. Here the CDR3 reads CASSQDVQGGDQPQHF. In nucleotides, the CDR3 is TGTGCCAGCAGCCAAGATGTCCAGGGTGGGGATCAGCCCCAGCATTTT.

This clonotype has a handful of counts. The chain links TRBV7-2 to TRBJ1-3; possible D gene TRBD1, 5 bases. The V gene lost 1 base and the J gene lost 8 bases, with 15 bases spanning the gap. The CDR3 extends over 15 amino acids. CDR1 is SGHTA and CDR2 is FQGNSA in the germline V gene. CDR3 in amino acids: CASSLEEGRGDTIYF. In nucleotides, the CDR3 is TGTGCCAGCAGCTTAGAGGAGGGGAGGGGTGACACCATATATTTT.

Ten or more counts support this clonotype. DNA for the CDR3: TGCGCCAGCAGCTTGTCGCTTGCGAGCTCCTACGAGCAGTACTTC. Its protein is CASSLSLASSYEQYF. The chain has TRBV5-1 and TRBJ2-7; D unresolved. Germline V lookup: CDR1 SGHRS, CDR2 YFSETQ. CDR3 length equals 15 residues. V shed 1 base and J shed 0 bases, with 11 bases lying between them. Together with reference TRBV5-1 and TRBJ2-7, the CDR3 gives the full variable domain: KAGVTQTPRYLIKTRGQQVTLSCSPISGHRSVSWYQQTPGQGLQFLFEYFSETQRNKGNFPGRFSGRQFSNSRSEMNVSTLELGDSALYLCASSLSLASSYEQYFGPGTRLTVT.

The chain employs TRBV5-1 and TRBJ2-7; TRBD2 matches at 7 bases. Germline-derived CDR1 and CDR2 are SGHRS and YFSETQ. V lost 1 base and J lost 3; bases outside the gene matches: 7. This CDR3 is built from 15 residues. The CDR3 protein is CASSLSRAGDYEQYF. CDR3 nucleotide sequence: TGCGCCAGCAGCTTGTCCAGGGCGGGGGACTACGAGCAGTACTTC.

Only a few counts were recorded for this clonotype. The chain couples TRBV3-1 to TRBJ2-7; 11 nucleotides agree with TRBD2. CDR1 is LGHDT, CDR2 YNNKEL, per germline (reference sequence). This CDR3 has 15 amino acids. Unmatched junction bases numbered 1, after V lost 1 base and J lost 2 bases. DNA of the CDR3: TGTGCCAGCAGCCAAGTAGCGGGGGGGGCCTACGAGCAGTACTTC. Amino acid sequence: CASSQVAGGAYEQYF.

This clonotype was recorded once. The chain combines TRBV6-1 with TRBJ2-4; a weak D match, TRBD2 (7 bases). V shed 6 bases and J shed 8 bases, with 20 bases lying between them. The CDR3 consists of 15 residues. Germline loops: CDR1 MNHNS, CDR2 SASEGT. The CDR3 nucleotides read TGTGCCAGCAGACGACACGGGGAGGGGGTAGACATTCAGTACTTC. Encoded protein: CASRRHGEGVDIQYF.

Only a few counts were recorded for this clonotype. V is TRBV18 and J is TRBJ1-5; tentatively, D is TRBD1 (6 bases). The CDR3 is 16 amino acids. Looked up from germline, CDR1 is KGHSH and CDR2 is LQKENI. Deletions cut 6 bases from V and 4 bases from J, with 19 bases between. The CDR3 DNA sequence: TGTGCCAGCTCTCGGACGGGGGGCCACTATAATCAGCCCCAGCATTTT. It yields the protein CASSRTGGHYNQPQHF.

This chain joins TRBV6-5 and TRBJ2-3; TRBD2 might be the D (6 bases). V gave up 0 bases and J gave up 2 bases, with 18 bases separating them. Germline CDR1 is MNHEY and CDR2 is SVGAGI. The CDR3 runs to 18 residues. The CDR3 protein is CASSYSTRGMVSTDTQYF. For the CDR3, the DNA is TGTGCCAGCAGTTACTCGACTAGGGGCATGGTGTCCACAGATACGCAGTATTTT.

J is TRBJ2-3 and V is TRBV19; the D gene is possibly TRBD1 (6 bases). The V and J ends lost 4 bases and 2 bases respectively, with 13 bases between them. CDR1 and CDR2 from the germline V gene are LNHDA and SQIVND (reference sequence). This CDR3 is built from 15 residues. CDR3 bases: TGTGCCAGTAGTAGGACAGCGGAATACACAGATACGCAGTATTTT. It encodes CASSRTAEYTDTQYF.

The chain employs TRBV11-2 and TRBJ2-5; D possibly corresponds to TRBD2 (5 bases). The CDR3 has 15 residues. CDR1 and CDR2 from the germline V gene are SGHAT and FQNNGV. With 1 base removed from V and 3 bases from J, the gap between germline ends came to 12 bases. The CDR3 DNA is TGTGCCAGCAGCTTAGGTCTAGCCTTTGAAGAGACCCAGTACTTC. Its protein product is CASSLGLAFEETQYF.

The V and J genes are TRBV2 and TRBJ1-1; D uncertain. V was pared by 1 base and J by 8 bases, with 11 bases between. The CDR3 is 13 amino acids. Looked up from germline, CDR1 is SNHLY and CDR2 is FYNNEI. The CDR3 sequence is CASSEGPGKEAFF. In DNA form, the CDR3 reads TGTGCCAGCAGTGAAGGGCCGGGGAAAGAAGCTTTCTTT.

The chain recombines TRBV4-1 with TRBJ2-7, with D uncertain. CDR1 MGHRA and CDR2 YSYEKL come from the germline V gene. The CDR3 length is 13 residues. V lost 1 base to trimming and J lost 1 base, with 5 bases between them. As DNA, the CDR3 is TGCGCCAGCAGCCAAGGATTTTCCTACGAGCAGTACTTC. It yields the protein CASSQGFSYEQYF.

J is TRBJ2-7 and V is TRBV12-3 or TRBV12-4; D is ambiguous. Trimming shortened V by 7 bases and J by 0 bases, and 13 bases separated the two germline ends. This CDR3 spans 14 amino acids. CDR3: CASTHGPSSYEQYF. CDR3 coding DNA: TGTGCCAGCACCCACGGACCCAGCTCCTACGAGCAGTACTTC.

The chain is built from TRBV19 and TRBJ2-5; D unclear. CDR1 and CDR2 (germline): LNHDA, SQIVND (reference sequence). The CDR3 contains 13 residues. The V gene lost 1 base and the J gene lost 5 bases, with 8 bases spanning the gap. DNA for the CDR3: TGTGCCAGTAGTATAGGTGTAGAGGAGACCCAGTACTTC. It encodes CASSIGVEETQYF.

This clonotype was counted a few times. This chain uses TRBV4-3 with TRBJ1-1; D is uncertain. Trimming pared 1 base from V and 4 bases from J, leaving 13 bases between. Per the germline V gene, CDR1 is LGHNA and CDR2 is YSLEER. CDR3 length equals 15 residues. The CDR3 region is CASSQVHSLSTEAFF. CDR3 coding DNA: TGCGCCAGCAGCCAAGTACATAGCTTGAGCACTGAAGCTTTCTTT.

This sequence joins TRBV2 and TRBJ2-2; D remains ambiguous. This CDR3 comprises 15 residues. The germline gives CDR1 SNHLY, CDR2 FYNNEI. Trimming took 10 bases from V and 1 from J, leaving 16 bases between them. CDR3 amino acids: CATQVSLGNTGELFF. In nucleotides, the CDR3 is TGTGCCACCCAGGTATCACTCGGGAACACCGGGGAGCTGTTTTTT.

Ten or more counts support this clonotype. The gene calls are TRBV2 and TRBJ2-3; 9 bases are a match to TRBD1. CDR3 length equals 15 residues. J lost 4 bases, V lost 4 bases, and 6 bases had no gene match. CDR1 and CDR2 (germline): SNHLY, FYNNEI. The chain's CDR3 is CASSGDRVESDTQYF. The CDR3 DNA follows: TGTGCCAGCAGTGGGGACAGGGTGGAATCAGATACGCAGTATTTT.

This chain joins TRBV29-1 and TRBJ2-5; 12 nucleotides agree with TRBD2. The CDR3 has 16 amino acids. CDR1 and CDR2 from the germline V gene are SQVTM and ANQGSEA. Unmatched junction bases numbered 13, after V lost 6 bases and J lost 5 bases. The CDR3 region has the DNA TGCAGCGTGAGAAGGACTAGCGGGAAGGTCGGGGAGACCCAGTACTTC. This sequence encodes CSVRRTSGKVGETQYF.

This clonotype was seen only a few times. The chain uses TRBV20-1 and TRBJ1-1, with 7 bases matching TRBD1. CDR1 and CDR2 from the germline V gene are DFQATT and SNEGSKA (reference sequence). Losses at the gene ends were 1 base for V and 1 base for J; bases not matched to a gene: 3. The CDR3 has 14 amino acids. CDR3 protein: CSARAGGANTEAFF. DNA of the CDR3: TGCAGTGCTAGAGCAGGGGGGGCGAACACTGAAGCTTTCTTT.